Shown below are 5 T cell receptor beta chains from a single sample sequenced in a study of technical replicates of blood from a handful of donors. Measured with immunoSEQ multiplex PCR; TCRdb has only the in-frame clones, and not every one. Among 75,000 to 95,000 clones listed, about 91% were seen once. The material sequenced was T cells isolated from PBMCs. The source of these receptors is a human donor in good health.

The V call is TRBV9, the J call TRBJ1-1, with D possibly TRBD1 on 5 matching bases. The CDR3 totals 13 residues. Germline CDR1 and CDR2: SGDLS and YYNGEE. Between the trimmed V and J ends, which lost 1 base and 4 bases, there was a span of 8 bases. Here the CDR3 reads CASSVSGPTEAFF. The CDR3 coding sequence is TGTGCCAGCAGCGTATCAGGGCCCACTGAAGCTTTCTTT.

This sequence joins TRBV29-1 and TRBJ2-7, with 11 bases matching TRBD2. This CDR3 has 14 amino acids. The V segment lost 8 bases and the J segment 4 bases; nucleotides outside the gene matches: 10. From germline, CDR1 is SQVTM and CDR2 ANQGSEA. CDR3 coding DNA: TGCAGCATCTTTACTAGGACTAGCGGGTACGAGCAGTACTTC. Protein product: CSIFTRTSGYEQYF.

The chain is built from TRBV6-5 and TRBJ2-7; no reliable D call. CDR3 size: 13 residues. Per the germline V gene, CDR1 is MNHEY and CDR2 is SVGAGI. Trimming removed 0 bases at V and 5 bases at J, with 8 bases between. The CDR3 loop reads CASSYSRQHEQYF. The CDR3 bases are TGTGCCAGCAGTTACTCGAGACAACACGAGCAGTACTTC.

This chain connects TRBV6-1 to TRBJ2-7; a possible D gene is TRBD1 (6 bases). Trimming took off 6 bases at V and 6 bases at J, with 9 bases between the two ends. Per germline, CDR1 MNHNS and CDR2 SASEGT. This CDR3 has 11 amino acids. The CDR3 DNA follows: TGTGCCAGCAGGACAGGAATCGAGCAGTACTTC. It specifies CASRTGIEQYF.

The V and J genes are TRBV4-3 and TRBJ2-7; 10 bases line up with TRBD1. With V trimmed by 4 bases and J by 0 bases, 6 bases remained unmatched. In germline, CDR1 is LGHNA, CDR2 YSLEER. The CDR3 runs to 16 residues. The CDR3 protein is CASSPRGQGGSYEQYF. In DNA, the CDR3 is TGCGCCAGCAGCCCCCGAGGACAGGGGGGCTCCTACGAGCAGTACTTC.